This T cell receptor (beta chain) is drawn from a study of glioma-infiltrating T cells after dendritic cell vaccination. At the level of the study: The vaccine used monocyte-derived dendritic cells pulsed overnight with autologous tumor lysate. At biweekly intervals, patients got three intradermal dendritic cell vaccine injections.

Findings of the study overall: TCR clonality showed no direct relationship with survival.

About this clone: Its antigen is not known.

The time point here: after dendritic cell vaccination, including at tumor progression/relapse. Germline V gene lookup returns CDR1 KGHSH and CDR2 LQKENI. V shed 5 bases, J shed 3 bases, and the junction held 6 bases outside the gene matches. The CDR3 is made up of 14 amino acids. Produced via immunoSEQ multiplex PCR; TCRdb's table is partial and in-frame only. The table has 75,000 to 95,000 clones, about 81% seen once. J is TRBJ1-1 and V is TRBV18; 7 positions agree with TRBD1. This material consisted of blood, taken after dendritic cell vaccination. The clonotype comes from a human donor with glioblastoma. The CDR3 DNA follows: TGTGCCAGCTCAGCTGACAGGGCCGACACTGAAGCTTTCTTT. It yields the protein CASSADRADTEAFF. Together with reference TRBV18 and TRBJ1-1, the CDR3 gives the full variable domain: NAGVMQNPRHLVRRRGQEARLRCSPMKGHSHVYWYRQLPEEGLKFMVYLQKENIIDESGMPKERFSAEFPKEGPSILRIQQVVRGDSAAYFCASSADRADTEAFFGQGTRLTVV.